One T cell receptor beta chain is described in this entry. Its specificity is unknown. A 5'RACE reaction primed in the constant segment made cDNA libraries of TCR alpha and TCR beta, and these carried sample barcodes and UMIs. In TCRdb, the 5' RACE reads were re-called with MiXCR into one record per CDR3 protein. The table records about 170,000 distinct CDR3 sequences, approximately 13% of them present only once. The data are from a study of T-cell memory formation after mild COVID-19. Across the study: Most TCR clusters belonged to a single donor.

The germline gives CDR1 MNHEY, CDR2 SVGEGT. This CDR3 region has 17 residues. Trimming removed 4 bases from V and 0 bases from J, with 16 bases in between. Study outcomes and limitations: CM and EM subsets held most contracting CD4+ clones; EMRA held CD8+ ones. A second wave expanding day 15 to 37 was CD4+-biased; contracting clones were balanced.

Sequenced material: PBMCs or a T cell subset sorted from them (not recorded which). The chain uses TRBV6-2 or TRBV6-3 and TRBJ2-1, with D possibly being TRBD1 or TRBD2 (5 bases each). The sequence was collected from a man aged 18 to 29 who had mild COVID-19 (a few samples of this study predate the infection). Cell type and time point are not known. CDR3 coding DNA: TGTGCCAGCAGTTTCAAACCGGGACCCAGCTCCTACAATGAGCAGTTCTTC. It translates to CASSFKPGPSSYNEQFF.